This T cell receptor (beta chain) came from a study of STAT3 mutations in large granular lymphocyte leukemia. Study-level results: In T-cell large granular lymphocyte leukemia, about half of patients showed multiple immunodominant subclonotypes.

Repertoires were generated with immunoSEQ multiplex PCR, while TCRdb's copy carries only in-frame clones and drops some. Counted here are 1,000 to 1,200 clones, roughly 48% occurring once; the ten biggest clones make up around 49%. Trimming at V came to 1 base and at J to 7 bases, leaving 4 bases not matched to a gene. The CDR3 loop spans 15 amino acids. Germline V lookup: CDR1 SEHNR, CDR2 FQNEAQ (reference sequence). To note about this clone: Antigen: not known.

The sequence was obtained from a male patient in his 50s with T-cell large granular lymphocyte leukemia. Some clones in this sample may be carry-over from other donors' samples. Material for sequencing was peripheral blood mononuclear cells. The chain couples TRBV7-9 to TRBJ1-4, with 9 bases matching TRBD1. The chain's CDR3 is CASSLGTGVGEKLFF. The CDR3 DNA reads as TGTGCCAGCAGCTTAGGGACAGGGGTCGGTGAAAAACTGTTTTTT.